Below, 14 T cell receptor beta chains from the same sample are listed, as sequenced in a study of blood T cell repertoires in COVID-19. Repertoires were generated with immunoSEQ multiplex PCR, while TCRdb's copy carries only in-frame clones and drops some. Among about 430,000 clones, roughly 90% were seen once, and the ten largest hold 1.4% to 1.5%. Sequenced: PBMCs or T cells enriched from blood (not recorded which). These receptor sequences come from a woman younger than 35 who had been exposed to COVID-19.

The DNA of the CDR3 is TGTGCCAGCTCATCGGGACAGGGTGGATATGGCTACACCTTC. This gives the protein CASSSGQGGYGYTF. The chain combines TRBV18 with TRBJ1-2, with TRBD1 matching 9 bases. V trimming: 5 bases; J trimming: 5 bases; junction bases outside the gene matches: 6. This CDR3 comprises 14 residues. CDR1 is KGHSH, CDR2 LQKENI, per germline.

CDR3 loop: CSVNGQGSYEQYF. CDR3 coding DNA: TGCAGCGTTAACGGACAGGGATCCTACGAGCAGTACTTC. The chain employs TRBV29-1 and TRBJ2-7, with 8 bases that match TRBD1. J was trimmed by 1 base and V by 5 bases; bases with no gene match: 4. The germline CDR1 and CDR2 sequences are SQVTM and ANQGSEA. This CDR3 has 13 residues.

This chain links TRBV9 with TRBJ1-5; 9 bases align to TRBD1. J lost 7 bases, V lost 4 bases, and 9 bases had no gene match. The CDR3 totals 15 residues. Per germline, CDR1 SGDLS and CDR2 YYNGEE. The DNA of the CDR3 is TGTGCCAGCAGCCCGGGACAGGGCGTGACGCAGCCCCAGCATTTT. This encodes CASSPGQGVTQPQHF.

This clone is a singleton in its sample. The genes are TRBV4-1 and TRBJ2-2; 9 bases fit TRBD1. The V gene end was trimmed by 4 bases and the J gene end by 3 bases; junction bases not matched to a gene: 3. CDR3 length: 15 amino acids. Germline V gene data show CDR1 as MGHRA and CDR2 as YSYEKL. Here the CDR3 reads CASSRGQGDTGELFF. CDR3 nucleotides: TGCGCCAGCAGCCGGGGACAGGGTGACACCGGGGAGCTGTTTTTT.

The chain joins TRBV7-9 to TRBJ2-7, with D hard to call. Trimming left V 1 base short and J 4 bases short, with 11 bases between. The CDR3 extends over 14 amino acids. CDR1 and CDR2 (germline): SEHNR, FQNEAQ (reference sequence). CDR3 residues: CASSLENLQYEQYF. The CDR3 DNA reads TGTGCCAGCAGCTTAGAAAATCTGCAGTACGAGCAGTACTTC.

The chain recombines TRBV5-1 with TRBJ2-2; no reliable D call. The CDR3 has 15 residues. Germline CDR1 is SGHRS and CDR2 is YFSETQ. The germline V and J ends were trimmed by 0 bases and 4 bases, with 10 bases remaining between them. As DNA, the CDR3 is TGCGCCAGCAGCTTGGCCGTGACTTCCACCGGGGAGCTGTTTTTT. Translated: CASSLAVTSTGELFF.

The chain is built from TRBV5-4 and TRBJ1-3; perhaps TRBD1 as D (6 bases). Trimming took 5 bases from V and 0 from J, leaving 15 bases between them. CDR3 length: 16 residues. Germline V gives CDR1 SGHNT, CDR2 YYREEE (reference sequence). Here the CDR3 reads CASSDDRFGSGNTIYF. The CDR3 region has the DNA TGTGCCAGCAGTGACGACAGGTTTGGCTCTGGAAACACCATATATTTT.

V is TRBV19 and J is TRBJ1-4; D not resolved. V was clipped by 4 bases and J by 13 bases, with 22 bases between them. The germline V gene has CDR1 LNHDA and CDR2 SQIVND (reference sequence). This CDR3 region has 15 residues. CDR3 in amino acids: CASSKEGQPLARLFF. CDR3 bases: TGTGCCAGTAGTAAGGAGGGCCAGCCCCTTGCGCGACTGTTTTTT.

The chain combines TRBV4-2 with TRBJ2-5; 7 bases align to TRBD2. Germline assignment: CDR1 LGHNA and CDR2 YNFKEQ. This CDR3 comprises 18 residues. V gave up 0 bases and J gave up 2 bases; unmatched junction bases: 12. This CDR3 reads CASSQDIVTGGPQETQYF. CDR3 sequence (DNA): TGTGCCAGCAGCCAAGACATTGTTACGGGGGGACCACAAGAGACCCAGTACTTC.

V and J are TRBV7-3 and TRBJ2-3; the match to TRBD1 covers 7 bases. The germline CDR1 and CDR2 sequences are SGHTA and FQGTGA. V shed 4 bases and J 3 bases; nucleotides not matched to a gene: 7. The CDR3 totals 15 residues. CDR3 loop: CASSSRDRVTDTQYF. CDR3 DNA sequence: TGTGCCAGCAGCTCCCGGGACAGAGTGACAGATACGCAGTATTTT. The full variable domain, its missing parts supplied by reference TRBV7-3 and TRBJ2-3, is GAGVSQTPSNKVTEKGKYVELRCDPISGHTALYWYRQSLGQGPEFLIYFQGTGAADDSGLPNDRFFAVRPEGSVSTLKIQRTERGDSAVYLCASSSRDRVTDTQYFGPGTRLTVL.

The genes are TRBV9 and TRBJ1-2, with 9 bases identical to TRBD1. Per the germline V gene, CDR1 is SGDLS and CDR2 is YYNGEE. The CDR3 spans 14 residues. J was trimmed by 3 bases and V by 6 bases; bases with no gene match: 6. In nucleotides, the CDR3 is TGTGCCAGCAACGACAGGGGGGGATACTATGGCTACACCTTC. Its protein product is CASNDRGGYYGYTF.

This chain joins TRBV2 and TRBJ2-1; 11 bases are shared with TRBD2. CDR1 SNHLY and CDR2 FYNNEI come from the germline V gene. The CDR3 consists of 16 residues. Unmatched junction bases numbered 9, after V lost 0 bases and J lost 11 bases. The CDR3, as DNA: TGTGCCAGCAGTGAAGCGCTTCTCCTAGCGGGAGGCAAGCAGTTCTTC. Protein product: CASSEALLLAGGKQFF.

V gene TRBV7-3 combines with J gene TRBJ2-1; 8 nucleotides line up with TRBD2. J was trimmed by 7 bases and V by 7 bases; bases with no gene match: 6. Germline CDR1 and CDR2: SGHTA and FQGTGA. This CDR3 comprises 13 residues. DNA of the CDR3: TGTGCCAGCAAAAGCGGGGGAGGGAATGAGCAGTTCTTC. Its translation: CASKSGGGNEQFF.

The chain joins TRBV5-6 to TRBJ2-7; TRBD1 agrees at 7 bases. The junction had 4 bases not matched to a gene; V was cut back by 1 base and J by 3 bases. The germline CDR1 and CDR2 sequences are SGHDT and YYEEEE. The CDR3 totals 14 residues. CDR3 DNA: TGTGCCAGCAGCTTGTTGGCAGGGGGCTACGAGCAGTACTTC. It encodes CASSLLAGGYEQYF.